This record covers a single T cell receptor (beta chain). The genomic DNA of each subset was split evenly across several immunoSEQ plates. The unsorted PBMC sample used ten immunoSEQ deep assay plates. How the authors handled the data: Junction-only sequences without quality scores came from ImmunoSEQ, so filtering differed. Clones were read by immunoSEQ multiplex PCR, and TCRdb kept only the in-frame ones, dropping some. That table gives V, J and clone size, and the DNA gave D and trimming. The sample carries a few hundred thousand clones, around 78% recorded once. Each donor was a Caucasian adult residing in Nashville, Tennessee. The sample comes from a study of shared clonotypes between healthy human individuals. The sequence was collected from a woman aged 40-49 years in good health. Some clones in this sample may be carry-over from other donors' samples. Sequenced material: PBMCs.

As DNA, the CDR3 is TGTGCCAGCACCGTTTCGGGAGGGAGCTCCTACGAGCAGTACTTC. Protein product: CASTVSGGSSYEQYF. This chain joins TRBV19 and TRBJ2-7; 8 positions agree with TRBD2. With 9 bases clipped from V and 0 bases from J, the junction kept 10 bases outside the gene matches. The CDR3 has 15 amino acids. Germline CDR1 and CDR2: LNHDA and SQIVND (reference sequence).